This T cell receptor (beta chain) is from a study of blood T cell repertoires in COVID-19. Only in-frame clones appear in the TCRdb table, and some are missing; sequencing was by immunoSEQ multiplex PCR. This sample yields 390,000 or so clones, of which roughly 90% are seen a single time; around 1.4% belongs to the top ten. This TCR was sampled from a woman aged 25 to 45 with active or convalescent COVID-19. Sequenced input: peripheral blood.

Written as DNA, the CDR3 is TGTGCCAGCAGCGATACAGGGCGCTATAGCAATCAGCCCCAGCATTTT. Encoded protein: CASSDTGRYSNQPQHF. The chain couples TRBV28 to TRBJ1-5, with a weak D call TRBD1 (6 bases). Trimming removed 6 bases from V and 0 bases from J, with 15 bases in between. This CDR3 has 16 amino acids. The germline gives CDR1 MDHEN, CDR2 SYDVKM.